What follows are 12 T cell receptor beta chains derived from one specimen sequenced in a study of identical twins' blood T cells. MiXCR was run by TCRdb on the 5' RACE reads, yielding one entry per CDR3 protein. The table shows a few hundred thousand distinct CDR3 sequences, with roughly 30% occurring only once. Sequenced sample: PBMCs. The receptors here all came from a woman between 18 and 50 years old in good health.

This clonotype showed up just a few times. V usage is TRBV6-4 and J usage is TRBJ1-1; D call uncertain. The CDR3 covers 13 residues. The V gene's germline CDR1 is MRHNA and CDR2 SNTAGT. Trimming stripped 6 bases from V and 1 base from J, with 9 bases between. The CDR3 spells CASSREANTEAFF. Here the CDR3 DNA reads TGTGCCAGCAGCCGGGAGGCGAACACTGAAGCTTTCTTT.

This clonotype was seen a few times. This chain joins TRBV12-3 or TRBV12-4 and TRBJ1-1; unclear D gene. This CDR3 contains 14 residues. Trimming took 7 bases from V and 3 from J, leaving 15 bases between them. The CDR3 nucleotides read TGTGCCAGCATTATCAACCCGGGCCACACTGAAGCTTTCTTT. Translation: CASIINPGHTEAFF.

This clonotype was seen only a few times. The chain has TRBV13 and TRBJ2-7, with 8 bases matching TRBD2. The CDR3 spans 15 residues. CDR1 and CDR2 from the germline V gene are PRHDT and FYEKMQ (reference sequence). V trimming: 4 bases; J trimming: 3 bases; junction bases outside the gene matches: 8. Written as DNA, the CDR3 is TGTGCCAGCAGCTCAAAGCGGGGGTCTCTCTACGAGCAGTACTTC. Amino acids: CASSSKRGSLYEQYF. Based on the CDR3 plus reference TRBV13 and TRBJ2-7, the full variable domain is AAGVIQSPRHLIKEKRETATLKCYPIPRHDTVYWYQQGPGQDPQFLISFYEKMQSDKGSIPDRFSAQQFSDYHSELNMSSLELGDSALYFCASSSKRGSLYEQYFGPGTRLTVT.

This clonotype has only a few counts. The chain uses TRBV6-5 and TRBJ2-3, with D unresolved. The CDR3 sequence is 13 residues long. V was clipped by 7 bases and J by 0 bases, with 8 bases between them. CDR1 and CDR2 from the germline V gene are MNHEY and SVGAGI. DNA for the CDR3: TGTGCCAGCACAAAGAGAAGCACAGATACGCAGTATTTT. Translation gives CASTKRSTDTQYF.

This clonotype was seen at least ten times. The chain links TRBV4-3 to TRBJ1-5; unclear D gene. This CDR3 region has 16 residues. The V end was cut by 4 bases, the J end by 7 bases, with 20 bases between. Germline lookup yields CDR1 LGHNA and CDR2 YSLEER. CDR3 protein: CASSPSTGVLGQPQHF. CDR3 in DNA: TGCGCCAGCAGCCCCTCAACCGGGGTGTTGGGGCAGCCCCAGCATTTT.

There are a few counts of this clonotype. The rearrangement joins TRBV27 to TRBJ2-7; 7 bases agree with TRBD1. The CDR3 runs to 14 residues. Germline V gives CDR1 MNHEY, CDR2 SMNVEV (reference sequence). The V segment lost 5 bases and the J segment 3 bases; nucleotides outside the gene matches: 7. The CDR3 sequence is CASSIAGTVYEQYF. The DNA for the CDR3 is TGTGCCAGCAGTATTGCCGGGACAGTCTACGAGCAGTACTTC.

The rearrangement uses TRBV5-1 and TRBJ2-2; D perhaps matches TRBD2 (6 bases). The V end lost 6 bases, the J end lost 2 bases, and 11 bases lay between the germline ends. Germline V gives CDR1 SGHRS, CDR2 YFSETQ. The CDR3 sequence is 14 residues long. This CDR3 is CASTLRGNTGELFF. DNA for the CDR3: TGCGCCAGCACGCTGCGGGGTAACACCGGGGAGCTGTTTTTT.

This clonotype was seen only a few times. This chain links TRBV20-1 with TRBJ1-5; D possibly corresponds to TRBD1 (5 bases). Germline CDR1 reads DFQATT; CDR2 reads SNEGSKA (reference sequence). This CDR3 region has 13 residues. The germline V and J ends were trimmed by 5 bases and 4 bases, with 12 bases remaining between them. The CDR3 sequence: CSALLDSNQPQHF. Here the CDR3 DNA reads TGCAGTGCTCTCCTTGACAGTAATCAGCCCCAGCATTTT.

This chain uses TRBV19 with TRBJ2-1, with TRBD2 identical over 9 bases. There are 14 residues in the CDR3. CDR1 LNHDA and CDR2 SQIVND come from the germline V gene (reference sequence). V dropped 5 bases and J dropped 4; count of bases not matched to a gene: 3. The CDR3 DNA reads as TGTGCCAGTAGTGGACTAGCGCGGTACAATGAGCAGTTCTTC. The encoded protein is CASSGLARYNEQFF.

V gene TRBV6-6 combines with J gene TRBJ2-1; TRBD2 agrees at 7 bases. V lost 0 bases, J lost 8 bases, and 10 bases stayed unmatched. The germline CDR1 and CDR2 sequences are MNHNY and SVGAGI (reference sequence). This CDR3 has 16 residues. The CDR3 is CASSYSTSEGIDEQFF. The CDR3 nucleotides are TGTGCCAGCAGTTACTCCACTAGCGAGGGAATCGATGAGCAGTTCTTC.

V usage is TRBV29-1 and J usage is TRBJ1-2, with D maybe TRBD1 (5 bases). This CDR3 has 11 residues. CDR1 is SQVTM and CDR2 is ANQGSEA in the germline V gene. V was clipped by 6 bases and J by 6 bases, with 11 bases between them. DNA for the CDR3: TGCAGCGTCCGATCGACAGATGGCTACACCTTC. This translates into CSVRSTDGYTF.

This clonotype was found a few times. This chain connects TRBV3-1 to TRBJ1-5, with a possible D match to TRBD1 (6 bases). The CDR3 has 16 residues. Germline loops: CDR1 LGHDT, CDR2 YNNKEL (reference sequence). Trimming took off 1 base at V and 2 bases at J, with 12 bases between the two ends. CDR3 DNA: TGTGCCAGCAGCCAAGGGGGGGCCTCCCGCAATCAGCCCCAGCATTTT. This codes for CASSQGGASRNQPQHF.